A selection of T cell receptor beta chains follows, all from one sample in a study of OX40 agonist ivuxolimab in advanced cancers. Assay: immunoSEQ multiplex PCR; the TCRdb copy retains only in-frame clones and omits some. The table shows nearly 65,000 clones, with around 90% occurring only once. The starting material was CD4+ or CD8+ T cells sorted from blood, obtained in a trial of the OX40 agonist ivuxolimab. The receptors were gathered from an adult with an advanced solid tumor such as melanoma, head and neck, liver or kidney cancer. CDR3s include the opening cysteine and the closing phenylalanine or tryptophan. D genes are given only for firm matches. Clone size is not always given. Where it is, it says once, few, many or a class for expanded clones.

>TRBJ2-1|TRBV7-8|.|.
TGTGCCAGCAGCTTAGGATATGGCGGGACCTACAATGAGCAGTTCTTC
CASSLGYGGTYNEQFF
>TRBJ2-3|TRBV15|.|.
TGTGCCACCAGCAGAGTCGGGGATGCGGATACGCAGTATTTT
CATSRVGDADTQYF
>TRBJ2-3|TRBV7-2|.|.
TGTGCCAGCAGTGAGCGGAGAGATACGCAGTATTTT
CASSERRDTQYF
>TRBJ2-1|TRBV11-2|.|TRBD2
TGTGCCAGCAGCTTAGTTACTAGCGGGGGGTACAATGAGCAGTTCTTC
CASSLVTSGGYNEQFF
>TRBJ2-5|TRBV19|.|TRBD1
TGTGCCAGTAGTGGGCCTGGGACAGGGGAAGAGACCCAGTACTTC
CASSGPGTGEETQYF
>TRBJ2-1|TRBV29-1|.|.
TGCAGCGTTGAGCGGCGGAACAATGAGCAGTTCTTC
CSVERRNNEQFF
>TRBJ2-5|TRBV5-1|.|TRBD1
TGCGCCAGCAGCAGTGACACCGGGACAGGGGGCTTTGAGACCCAGTACTTC
CASSSDTGTGGFETQYF
>TRBJ1-1|TRBV27|.|.
TGTGCCAGCAGTTTAACAGGGATCACTGAAGCTTTCTTT
CASSLTGITEAFF
>TRBJ2-6|TRBV27|.|.
TGTGCCAGCAGTTTTACCCATACTGGGGCCAACGTCCTGACTTTC
CASSFTHTGANVLTF
>TRBJ2-1|TRBV10-1|once|.
TGCGCCAGCAGTGAGTCCGGGGGAGGAAATGAGCAGTTCTTC
CASSESGGGNEQFF
>TRBJ1-1|TRBV11-2|.|TRBD1
TGTGCCAGCAGCTTACATCGAGTCTGGGCGGGGACAGGGACCATCGCTTTCTTT
CASSLHRVWAGTGTIAFF
>TRBJ1-2|TRBV7-9|.|TRBD1
TGTGCCAGCAGCCCCGGACAGGGAGGCTACACCTTC
CASSPGQGGYTF
>TRBJ2-7|TRBV6-5|.|.
TGTGCCAGCAGCTTACCGGGACTCCGATCCAACGAGCAGTACTTC
CASSLPGLRSNEQYF
>TRBJ1-4|TRBV29-1|.|.
TGCAGCGTGAACCAGGGGCCAGACGAAAAACTGTTTTTT
CSVNQGPDEKLFF
>TRBJ1-2|TRBV5-8|once|.
TGTGCCAGCAGCTTGGTAGGAGGATCTAACTATGGCTACACCTTC
CASSLVGGSNYGYTF
>TRBJ2-1|TRBV2|once|.
TGTGCCAGCAGTGAAGGGGGAACAGTCTACAATGAGCAGTTCTTC
CASSEGGTVYNEQFF
>TRBJ1-1|TRBV20-1|.|TRBD1
TGCAGTGCACAGGGGAGGGCTGAAGCTTTCTTT
CSAQGRAEAFF
>TRBJ1-1|TRBV11-2|.|TRBD1
TGTGCCAGCAGCTTAGTGGGACAGGGGGGGAACACTGAAGCTTTCTTT
CASSLVGQGGNTEAFF
>TRBJ2-5|TRBV5-1|.|TRBD1
TGCGCCAGCAGCCTGGAGACAGGGGTCCAAGAGACCCAGTACTTC
CASSLETGVQETQYF
>TRBJ2-7|TRBV4-3|.|TRBD1
TGCGCCAGCAGCCAAGTGACAGGGGGCGCTTTCTACGAGCAGTACTTC
CASSQVTGGAFYEQYF
>TRBJ2-7|TRBV4-1|.|TRBD1
TGCGCCAGCAGCCAAGATAAGGACAGGGAGCGCCACGAGCAGTACTTC
CASSQDKDRERHEQYF
>TRBJ2-7|TRBV28|.|TRBD1
TGTGCCAGCAGTTTAGGGGGACAGTCCTACGAGCAGTACTTC
CASSLGGQSYEQYF
>TRBJ2-1|TRBV9|.|TRBD2
TGTGCCAGCAGCGTGTCTGCGGGAGTAGGATTCTATGAGCAGTTCTTC
CASSVSAGVGFYEQFF
>TRBJ2-5|TRBV6-1|.|.
TGTGCCAGCAGTGACAAAAGCGGGGCGGACAGGGAGACCCAGTACTTC
CASSDKSGADRETQYF
>TRBJ2-7|TRBV4-3|.|TRBD2
TGCGCCAGCAGCCAAGCAAAGACTAGCTTATACGAGCAGTACTTC
CASSQAKTSLYEQYF
>TRBJ2-5|TRBV28|.|TRBD1
TGTGCCAGCAGGAGACAGGGGTACGGACCACAAGAGACCCAGTACTTC
CASRRQGYGPQETQYF
>TRBJ2-6|TRBV27|.|.
TGTGCCAGCAGCCCCCACCCCCGGATGGGCTCTGGGGCCAACGTCCTGACTTTC
CASSPHPRMGSGANVLTF
>TRBJ2-1|TRBV11-2|.|.
TGTGCCAGCAGCTCCTTGACTATCCGGGTAAATGAGCAGTTCTTC
CASSSLTIRVNEQFF
>TRBJ1-1|TRBV4-1|.|.
TGCGCCAGCAGCCAAGCCGGGGCGATGAACACTGAAGCTTTCTTT
CASSQAGAMNTEAFF